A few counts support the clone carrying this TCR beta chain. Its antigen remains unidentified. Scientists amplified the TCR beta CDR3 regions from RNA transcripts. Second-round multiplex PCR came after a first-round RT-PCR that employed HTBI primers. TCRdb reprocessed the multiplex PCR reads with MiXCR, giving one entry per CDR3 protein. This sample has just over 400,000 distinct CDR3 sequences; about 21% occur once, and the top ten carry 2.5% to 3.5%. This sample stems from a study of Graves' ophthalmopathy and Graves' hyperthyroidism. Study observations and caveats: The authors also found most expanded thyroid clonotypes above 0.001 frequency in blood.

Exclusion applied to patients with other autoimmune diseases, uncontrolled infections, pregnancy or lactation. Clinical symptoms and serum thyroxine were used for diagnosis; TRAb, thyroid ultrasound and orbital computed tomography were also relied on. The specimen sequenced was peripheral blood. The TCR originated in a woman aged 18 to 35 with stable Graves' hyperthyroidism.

CDR3 sequence (DNA): TGTGCCAGCAGGCGCGGGACACGTGAAGCTTTCTTT. Amino acids: CASRRGTREAFF. This rearrangement joins TRBV2 to TRBJ1-1; a weak D match, TRBD1 (6 bases). Trimming left V 6 bases short and J 7 bases short, with 12 bases between. The CDR3 has 12 residues. Germline V lookup: CDR1 SNHLY, CDR2 FYNNEI. Full variable domain (rest looked up from reference TRBV2 and TRBJ1-1): EPEVTQTPSHQVTQMGQEVILRCVPISNHLYFYWYRQILGQKVEFLVSFYNNEISEKSEIFDDQFSVERPDGSNFTLKIRSTKLEDSAMYFCASRRGTREAFFGQGTRLTVV.